Below are 19 T cell receptor beta chains sequenced from a single sample in a study of radiotherapy plus CTLA-4 blockade in lung cancer. Sequencing used immunoSEQ multiplex PCR; TCRdb keeps in-frame clones, though not all of them. The table lists approximately 98,000 clones, roughly 80% of them singletons. The sample in question was peripheral blood, obtained from a patient treated with radiotherapy plus ipilimumab. These receptors originate from a human donor with non-small cell lung cancer who had a partial response to radiotherapy plus ipilimumab.

The chain employs TRBV28 and TRBJ1-4; D not certain. The V and J ends lost 8 bases and 0 bases respectively, with 13 bases between them. Looked up from germline, CDR1 is MDHEN and CDR2 is SYDVKM. CDR3 size: 15 residues. CDR3 coding DNA: TGTGCCAGCGGCCTGAGGAGTGCAACTAATGAAAAACTGTTTTTT. This translates into CASGLRSATNEKLFF.

The chain carries TRBV11-3 and TRBJ1-5; D perhaps matches TRBD1 (5 bases). This CDR3 has 13 residues. CDR1 is SGHNT and CDR2 is YENEEA in the germline V gene. V was cut by 5 bases and J by 5 bases, with 10 bases left in between. As DNA, the CDR3 is TGTGCCAGCAGCCCGCGGGGGGATCAGCCCCAGCATTTT. Its translation: CASSPRGDQPQHF.

The chain couples TRBV19 to TRBJ2-7; possible D gene TRBD2, 6 bases. V lost 5 bases and J lost 3, with 17 bases in between. CDR1 is LNHDA and CDR2 is SQIVND in the germline V gene (reference sequence). This CDR3 is built from 15 residues. CDR3 residues: CASSPGGSRYYEQYF. DNA for the CDR3: TGTGCCAGTAGTCCCGGGGGTAGCCGGTACTACGAGCAGTACTTC.

The chain employs TRBV5-5 and TRBJ2-7; D is uncertain. Trimming cost V 4 bases and J 6 bases, with 14 bases left between them. CDR1 and CDR2 from the germline V gene are SGHKS and YYEKEE (reference sequence). The CDR3 is 13 residues long. The CDR3 coding sequence is TGTGCCAGCAGCCAACTCACGATCGGCGAGCAGTACTTC. This translates into CASSQLTIGEQYF.

This clone was picked up a small number of times. The chain has TRBV7-6 and TRBJ1-1, with TRBD1 matching 10 bases. Germline V gene data show CDR1 as SGHVS and CDR2 as FNYEAQ. The V and J ends lost 5 bases and 3 bases, in that order; junction bases with no gene match: 9. The CDR3 is 16 residues long. The CDR3 region is CASSGDRGQMDTEAFF. The CDR3 nucleotides read TGTGCCAGCAGCGGCGACAGGGGGCAGATGGACACTGAAGCTTTCTTT.

This chain links TRBV29-1 with TRBJ2-1; possibly TRBD2 for D (6 bases). CDR3 length: 12 residues. The V gene lost 8 bases and the J gene lost 10 bases, with 18 bases spanning the gap. Germline-derived CDR1 and CDR2 are SQVTM and ANQGSEA. CDR3 nucleotide sequence: TGCAGCCTCTCAAATGGGGGGACGGAGCAGTTCTTC. This sequence encodes CSLSNGGTEQFF.

CDR3 DNA: TGTGCCAGCAGCTTATCGTACCCCTCGCTATCCTACGAGCAGTACTTC. This translates into CASSLSYPSLSYEQYF. The chain recombines TRBV7-9 with TRBJ2-7, with D uncertain. V was shortened by 2 bases and J by 1 base, with 15 bases between the two germline ends. The CDR3 consists of 16 residues. CDR1 SEHNR and CDR2 FQNEAQ come from the germline V gene (reference sequence). The complete variable domain, with remaining parts taken from reference TRBV7-9 and TRBJ2-7, reads DTGVSQNPRHKITKRGQNVTFRCDPISEHNRLYWYRQTLGQGPEFLTYFQNEAQLEKSRLLSDRFSAERPKGSFSTLEIQRTEQGDSAMYLCASSLSYPSLSYEQYFGPGTRLTVT.

The genes are TRBV7-9 and TRBJ2-3, with a weak D call TRBD1 (5 bases). Germline CDR1 SEHNR, CDR2 FQNEAQ (reference sequence). V lost 5 bases to trimming and J lost 0 bases, with 9 bases between them. This CDR3 has 14 residues. CDR3: CASSRTTSTDTQYF. The CDR3 bases are TGTGCCAGCAGCCGGACAACTAGCACAGATACGCAGTATTTT.

The V and J genes are TRBV2 and TRBJ1-5; 9 bases are shared with TRBD1. Germline CDR1 is SNHLY and CDR2 is FYNNEI. With V trimmed by 6 bases and J by 4 bases, 7 bases remained unmatched. The CDR3 is 15 amino acids. In DNA, the CDR3 is TGTGCCAGCAGGGACAGGGGCCTTACTAATCAGCCCCAGCATTTT. Translating it yields CASRDRGLTNQPQHF.

V gene TRBV7-2 combines with J gene TRBJ2-7; 9 bases align to TRBD2. The CDR3 length is 14 residues. V trimming: 4 bases; J trimming: 6 bases; junction bases outside the gene matches: 7. From germline, CDR1 is SGHTA and CDR2 FQGNSA. CDR3 in DNA: TGTGCCAGCAGCTCTCCGGCGGGAGGGTCCGAGCAGTACTTC. The encoded protein is CASSSPAGGSEQYF.

This chain links TRBV27 with TRBJ2-3; TRBD1 might be the D (5 bases). This CDR3 has 17 residues. Germline lookup yields CDR1 MNHEY and CDR2 SMNVEV (reference sequence). V was cut by 2 bases and J by 0 bases, with 15 bases left in between. In nucleotides, the CDR3 is TGTGCCAGCAGTTTAGTTAGGGCAGGGCCGAGCACAGATACGCAGTATTTT. The encoded protein is CASSLVRAGPSTDTQYF.

Of note for this clone: The junction departs from the called germline gene at one end, perhaps through a read error. As DNA, the CDR3 is TGTGCCAGCACCGGGTCTGAGGCCAACGTCCTGACTTTC. This sequence encodes CASTGSEANVLTF. V and J are TRBV2 and TRBJ2-6, with D uncertain. Germline lookup yields CDR1 SNHLY and CDR2 FYNNEI. The CDR3 has 13 amino acids.

Concerning this clone itself: At one of its ends the junction is not consistent with the germline gene, which may arise from a read error. This chain uses TRBV19 with TRBJ2-3, with 10 bases lining up with TRBD2. The CDR3 length is 14 residues. CDR1 LNHDA and CDR2 SQIVND come from the germline V gene (reference sequence). CDR3 residues: CASSSSGGTDTQYF. The CDR3 DNA sequence: TGTGCCAGTAGTTCTAGCGGGGGCACGGATACGCAGTATTTT.

V usage is TRBV12-5 and J usage is TRBJ1-3; possibly TRBD1 for D (6 bases). This CDR3 has 14 amino acids. Germline V CDR1 and CDR2: LGHNT, FRNRAP. The V end was cut by 7 bases, the J end by 2 bases, with 12 bases between. The DNA for the CDR3 is TGTGCTAGTGCCGCGACAGGCCCTGGAAACACCATATATTTT. It encodes CASAATGPGNTIYF.

In this sample, this clone turned up once. The chain is built from TRBV19 and TRBJ1-2; tentatively, D is TRBD1 (6 bases). CDR3 size: 13 residues. The V and J ends lost 9 bases and 0 bases respectively, with 11 bases between them. The V gene's germline CDR1 is LNHDA and CDR2 SQIVND (reference sequence). This CDR3 reads CASTRGSNYGYTF. The CDR3 bases are TGTGCCAGCACCAGGGGTTCTAACTATGGCTACACCTTC.

The rearrangement uses TRBV2 and TRBJ2-2; the match to TRBD2 covers 11 bases. The V segment lost 4 bases and the J segment 8 bases; nucleotides outside the gene matches: 6. Per the germline V gene, CDR1 is SNHLY and CDR2 is FYNNEI. The CDR3 has 15 residues. This chain's CDR3 is CASSALAGVSGELFF. The CDR3 region has the DNA TGTGCCAGCAGTGCACTAGCGGGAGTTTCGGGGGAGCTGTTTTTT. Supplemented by reference TRBV2 and TRBJ2-2, the full variable domain reads EPEVTQTPSHQVTQMGQEVILRCVPISNHLYFYWYRQILGQKVEFLVSFYNNEISEKSEIFDDQFSVERPDGSNFTLKIRSTKLEDSAMYFCASSALAGVSGELFFGEGSRLTVL.

The CDR3 loop reads CASSVAVPAGANVLTF. The DNA for the CDR3 is TGTGCCAGCAGTGTGGCGGTACCGGCTGGGGCCAACGTCCTGACTTTC. The chain carries TRBV6-1 and TRBJ2-6, with D uncertain. V was cut by 4 bases and J by 2 bases, with 12 bases left in between. The CDR3 has 16 residues. The germline gives CDR1 MNHNS, CDR2 SASEGT.

V and J are TRBV6-5 and TRBJ2-4; the D is unclear. The V end lost 2 bases, the J end lost 0 bases, and 5 bases lay between the germline ends. The germline V gene has CDR1 MNHEY and CDR2 SVGAGI. The CDR3 runs to 14 residues. This chain's CDR3 is CASSYGRAKNIQYF. CDR3 nucleotides: TGTGCCAGCAGTTACGGCAGAGCCAAAAACATTCAGTACTTC.

The J gene is TRBJ1-1, the V gene TRBV9, with TRBD1 as a possible D gene (5 bases). Germline assignment: CDR1 SGDLS and CDR2 YYNGEE. The CDR3 sequence is 14 residues long. V gave up 2 bases and J gave up 0 bases, with 8 bases separating them. CDR3 amino acids: CASSVSQVNTEAFF. CDR3 DNA sequence: TGTGCCAGCAGCGTTTCACAGGTGAACACTGAAGCTTTCTTT.